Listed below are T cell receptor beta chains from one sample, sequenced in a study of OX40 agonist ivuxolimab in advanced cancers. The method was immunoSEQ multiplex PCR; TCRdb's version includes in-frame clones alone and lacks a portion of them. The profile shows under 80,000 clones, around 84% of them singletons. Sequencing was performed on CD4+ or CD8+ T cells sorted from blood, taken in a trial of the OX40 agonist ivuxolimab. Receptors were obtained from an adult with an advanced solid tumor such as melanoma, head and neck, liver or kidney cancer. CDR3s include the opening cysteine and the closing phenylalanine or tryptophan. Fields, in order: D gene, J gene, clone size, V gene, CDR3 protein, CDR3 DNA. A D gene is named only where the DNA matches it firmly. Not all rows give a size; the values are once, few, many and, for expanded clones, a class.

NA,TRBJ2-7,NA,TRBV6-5,CASSTVGGFEQYF,TGTGCCAGCAGTACAGTTGGGGGATTCGAGCAGTACTTC
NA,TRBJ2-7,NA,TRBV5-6,CASSRTSYEQYF,TGTGCCAGCAGCCGAACCTCCTACGAGCAGTACTTC
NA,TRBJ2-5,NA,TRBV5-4,CASSLASGGETQYF,TGTGCCAGCAGCTTGGCCTCCGGAGGAGAGACCCAGTACTTC
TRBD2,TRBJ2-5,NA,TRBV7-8,CASRVGLAVGGETQYF,TGTGCCAGCAGGGTGGGACTAGCGGTAGGGGGAGAGACCCAGTACTTC
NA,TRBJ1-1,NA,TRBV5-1,CASTGGTEAFF,TGCGCCAGCACCGGGGGGACTGAAGCTTTCTTT
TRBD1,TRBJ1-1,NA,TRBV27,CASSGQGLNTEAFF,TGTGCCAGCAGCGGACAGGGATTAAACACTGAAGCTTTCTTT
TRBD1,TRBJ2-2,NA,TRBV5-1,CASSTDRGPTGELFF,TGCGCCAGCAGCACGGACAGGGGGCCCACCGGGGAGCTGTTTTTT
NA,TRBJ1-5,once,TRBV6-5,CASSRTDSNQPQHF,TGTGCCAGCAGTAGGACGGATAGCAATCAGCCCCAGCATTTT
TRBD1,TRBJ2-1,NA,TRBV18,CASSPGDRGNEQFF,TGTGCCAGCTCACCCGGGGACAGGGGGAATGAGCAGTTCTTC
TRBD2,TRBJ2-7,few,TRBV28,CASSLPLSGTEQYF,TGTGCCAGCAGTTTACCCCTAAGCGGGACCGAGCAGTACTTC
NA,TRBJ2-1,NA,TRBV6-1,CASGAGGNLNEQFF,TGTGCCAGCGGGGCCGGGGGCAACCTCAATGAGCAGTTCTTC
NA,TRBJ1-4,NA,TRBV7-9,CASNPVGTNEKLFF,TGTGCCAGCAACCCAGTGGGGACTAATGAAAAACTGTTTTTT
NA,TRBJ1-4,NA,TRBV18,CASSGARINEKLFF,TGTGCCAGCTCAGGGGCACGGATTAATGAAAAACTGTTTTTT
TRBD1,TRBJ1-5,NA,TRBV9,CASSVDGDSLNQPQHF,TGTGCCAGCAGCGTAGATGGGGACAGCCTCAATCAGCCCCAGCATTTT
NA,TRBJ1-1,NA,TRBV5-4,CASSFDTVNTEAFF,TGTGCCAGCAGCTTCGACACAGTGAACACTGAAGCTTTCTTT
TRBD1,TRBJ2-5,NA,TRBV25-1,CASSELGQGARLRETQYF,TGTGCCAGCAGTGAACTGGGACAGGGGGCGAGACTTCGAGAGACCCAGTACTTC
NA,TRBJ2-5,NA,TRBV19,CASRRSHLPGYQETQYF,TGTGCCAGTCGCCGGTCCCACCTCCCCGGGTACCAAGAGACCCAGTACTTC
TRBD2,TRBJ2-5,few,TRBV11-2,CASSPASGPYQETQYF,TGTGCCAGCAGCCCTGCTAGCGGACCGTACCAAGAGACCCAGTACTTC
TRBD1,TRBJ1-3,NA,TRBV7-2,CASGLNRGAIPGNTIYF,TGTGCCAGCGGACTAAACAGGGGGGCGATTCCCGGAAACACCATATATTTT
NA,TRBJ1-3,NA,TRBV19,CASMVQWQIPNTIYF,TGTGCCAGTATGGTACAATGGCAGATTCCAAACACCATATATTTT
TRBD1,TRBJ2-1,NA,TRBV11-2,CASSRDTGVDEQFF,TGTGCCAGCAGCCGGGATACAGGGGTGGATGAGCAGTTCTTC
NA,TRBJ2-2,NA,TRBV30,CAWSVRPTGELFF,TGTGCCTGGAGTGTCAGGCCAACCGGGGAGCTGTTTTTT
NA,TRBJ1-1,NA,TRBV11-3,CASSLVPTGEAFF,TGTGCCAGCAGCTTAGTCCCAACAGGGGAAGCTTTCTTT
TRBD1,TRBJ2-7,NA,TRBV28,CASRTTGGYEQYF,TGTGCCAGCAGGACTACAGGGGGCTACGAGCAGTACTTC
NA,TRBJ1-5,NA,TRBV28,CASRQSPHAPSNQPQHF,TGTGCCAGCAGGCAATCCCCACATGCCCCTAGCAATCAGCCCCAGCATTTT
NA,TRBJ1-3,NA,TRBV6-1,CASSDRGQISGNTIYF,TGTGCCAGCAGTGACCGAGGACAGATCTCTGGAAACACCATATATTTT
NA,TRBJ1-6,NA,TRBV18,CASSLQGQNSPLHF,TGTGCCAGCTCGCTACAGGGTCAAAATTCACCCCTCCACTTT
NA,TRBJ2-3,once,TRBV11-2,CASSLGPGDTQYF,TGTGCCAGCAGCTTAGGCCCTGGGGATACGCAGTATTTT
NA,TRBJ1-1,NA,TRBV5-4,CASSLGGRENTEAFF,TGTGCCAGCAGCTTGGGGGGCAGGGAGAACACTGAAGCTTTCTTT
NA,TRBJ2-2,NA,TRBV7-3,CASSSSNTGELFF,TGTGCCAGCAGCTCCAGTAACACCGGGGAGCTGTTTTTT
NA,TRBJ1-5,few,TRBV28,CASSSPPAVRSNQPQHF,TGTGCCAGCAGTTCGCCCCCGGCGGTAAGAAGCAATCAGCCCCAGCATTTT
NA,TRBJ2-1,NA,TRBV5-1,CASSLAGPSRSYNEQFF,TGCGCCAGCAGCTTGGCCGGTCCATCGCGCTCCTACAATGAGCAGTTCTTC
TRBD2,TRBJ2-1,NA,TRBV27,CASSLTSGSGDEQFF,TGTGCCAGCAGTCTCACTAGCGGGAGTGGGGATGAGCAGTTCTTC
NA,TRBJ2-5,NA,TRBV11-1,CASSLLWVGGGRETQYF,TGTGCCAGCAGCCTACTTTGGGTAGGGGGCGGGAGAGAGACCCAGTACTTC
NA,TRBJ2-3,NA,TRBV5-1,CASSLGGPSTDTQYF,TGCGCCAGCAGCTTGGGCGGGCCAAGCACAGATACGCAGTATTTT
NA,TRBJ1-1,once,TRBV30,CAWSESNTEAFF,TGTGCCTGGAGCGAGTCGAACACTGAAGCTTTCTTT
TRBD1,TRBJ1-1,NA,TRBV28,CASSQIGTGDLRNTEAFF,TGTGCCAGCAGCCAAATTGGGACAGGGGATTTAAGGAACACTGAAGCTTTCTTT
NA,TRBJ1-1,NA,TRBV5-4,CASSAGPTEAFF,TGTGCCAGCTCGGCCGGGCCCACTGAAGCTTTCTTT
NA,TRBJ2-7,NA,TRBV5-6,CASSTTSFEQYF,TGTGCCAGCAGCACTACTAGCTTCGAGCAGTACTTC
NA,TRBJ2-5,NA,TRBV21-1,CASSRRERAQETQYF,TGTGCCAGCAGTCGCAGGGAGAGGGCCCAAGAGACCCAGTACTTC
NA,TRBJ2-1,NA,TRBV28,CASRQQGFPYNEQFF,TGTGCCAGCAGACAGCAGGGTTTTCCGTACAATGAGCAGTTCTTC
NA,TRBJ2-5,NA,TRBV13,CASSLFASANRETQYF,TGTGCCAGTTCTTTATTCGCTAGCGCGAATCGGGAGACCCAGTACTTC
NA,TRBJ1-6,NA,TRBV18,CASSPGTGVEALHF,TGTGCCAGCTCACCCGGGACGGGCGTGGAGGCCCTCCACTTT
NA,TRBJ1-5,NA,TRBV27,CASSLMGRSNQPQHF,TGTGCCAGCAGTTTAATGGGGAGGAGCAATCAGCCCCAGCATTTT
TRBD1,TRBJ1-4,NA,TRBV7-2,CASSLRTGLGKLFF,TGTGCCAGCAGCCTTAGGACAGGGTTAGGAAAACTGTTTTTT
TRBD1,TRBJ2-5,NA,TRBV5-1,CASSMTGTAKETQYF,TGCGCCAGCAGCATGACAGGGACGGCCAAAGAGACCCAGTACTTC
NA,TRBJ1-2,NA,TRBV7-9,CASSSSPGGNYGYTF,TGTGCCAGCAGCTCATCCCCCGGGGGGAACTATGGCTACACCTTC
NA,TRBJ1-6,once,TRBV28,CASRGGPLPPLHF,TGTGCCTCCCGGGGGGGGCCTCTGCCCCCCCTCCACTTT
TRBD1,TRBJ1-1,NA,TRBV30,CAWSVQGARTEAFF,TGTGCCTGGAGTGTCCAGGGGGCGAGGACTGAAGCTTTCTTT
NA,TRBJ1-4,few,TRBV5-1,CASSLTGLEKLFF,TGCGCCAGCAGCTTGACAGGACTAGAAAAACTGTTTTTT
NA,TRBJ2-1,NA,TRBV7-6,CASSLVGTQSRNEQFF,TGTGCCAGCAGCTTAGTCGGGACTCAGAGTCGCAATGAGCAGTTCTTC
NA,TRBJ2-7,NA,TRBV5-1,CASSREMYEQYF,TGCGCCAGCAGTCGAGAAATGTACGAGCAGTACTTC
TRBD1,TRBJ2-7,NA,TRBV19,CASSISDRGVYEQYF,TGTGCCAGTAGTATCTCCGACAGGGGAGTCTACGAGCAGTACTTC
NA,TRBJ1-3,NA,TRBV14,CASSRGTVAGNTIYF,TGTGCCAGCAGCCGAGGGACGGTAGCTGGAAACACCATATATTTT
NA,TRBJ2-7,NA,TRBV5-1,CASSLEDRVYEQYF,TGCGCCAGCAGCTTGGAGGACAGAGTCTACGAGCAGTACTTC
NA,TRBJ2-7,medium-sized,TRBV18,CASSPRGLVSGEQYF,TGTGCCAGCTCACCAAGAGGCCTAGTCTCAGGCGAGCAGTACTTC
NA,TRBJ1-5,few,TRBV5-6,CASSLKGLGNQPQHF,TGTGCCAGCAGCTTGAAGGGGTTAGGCAATCAGCCCCAGCATTTT
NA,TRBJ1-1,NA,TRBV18,CASSPVSAEAFF,TGTGCCAGCTCACCGGTGTCGGCTGAAGCTTTCTTT
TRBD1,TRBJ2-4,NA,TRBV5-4,CASSLRTGGGKNIQYF,TGTGCCAGCAGCCTACGGACAGGGGGCGGCAAAAACATTCAGTACTTC